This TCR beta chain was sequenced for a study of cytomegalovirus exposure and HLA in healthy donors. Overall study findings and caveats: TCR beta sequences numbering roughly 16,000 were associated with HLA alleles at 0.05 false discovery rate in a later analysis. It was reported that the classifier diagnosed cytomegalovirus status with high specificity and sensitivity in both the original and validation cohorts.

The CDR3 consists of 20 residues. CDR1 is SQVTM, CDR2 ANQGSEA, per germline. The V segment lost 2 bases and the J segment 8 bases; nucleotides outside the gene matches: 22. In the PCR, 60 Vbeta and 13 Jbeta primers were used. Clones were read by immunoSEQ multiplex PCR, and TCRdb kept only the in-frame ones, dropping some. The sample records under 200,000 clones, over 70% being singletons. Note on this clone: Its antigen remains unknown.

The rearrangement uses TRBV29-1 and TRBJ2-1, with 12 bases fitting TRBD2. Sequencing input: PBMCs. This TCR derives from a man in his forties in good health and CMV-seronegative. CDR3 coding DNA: TGCAGCGTTGAAAAATGGTTGGAGGAGTCTAGCGGGAGGGCCACGGATGAGCAGTTCTTC. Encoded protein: CSVEKWLEESSGRATDEQFF.